These T cell receptor beta chains were read from a single sample in a study of blood T cell repertoires in COVID-19. Libraries were prepared by immunoSEQ multiplex PCR; TCRdb keeps only in-frame clonotypes and omits some of them. Of a few hundred thousand clones listed, 86% are singletons. The sample comprised peripheral blood. The origin of the receptors is a man aged 18 to 30 with active or convalescent COVID-19. The CDR3 runs from the conserved cysteine through the conserved F or W. Each record gives: D gene, J gene, clone size, V gene, CDR3 DNA, CDR3 protein. D genes are given only for firm matches. Some rows mark clone size as missing; the rest say once, few, many or name a class of expanded clone.

TRBD2,TRBJ2-3,NA,TRBV5-1,TGCGCCAGCAGCTTGAGACTAGCGGGGGAGTATAGCACAGATACGCAGTATTTT,CASSLRLAGEYSTDTQYF
NA,TRBJ2-3,NA,TRBV2,TGTGCCAGCAGTGACAGGACTAGCACAGATACGCAGTATTTT,CASSDRTSTDTQYF
NA,TRBJ1-2,NA,TRBV12-3/TRBV12-4,TGTGCCAGCAGTTTAGATCACGAGGATGGCTACACCTTC,CASSLDHEDGYTF
NA,TRBJ1-1,NA,TRBV6-6,TGTGCCAGCAGTCCGGGCCAGGGGAGTGGTGGGAACACTGAAGCTTTCTTT,CASSPGQGSGGNTEAFF
NA,TRBJ2-7,NA,TRBV16,TGTGCCTCGGGGTCCGAAATCTACGAGCAGTACTTC,CASGSEIYEQYF
TRBD2,TRBJ2-7,NA,TRBV30,TGTGCCTGGACCCCCGGGACTACAAACTACGAGCAGTACTTC,CAWTPGTTNYEQYF
NA,TRBJ1-3,NA,TRBV12-5,TGTGCTAAGAGGGCCCTGGGACTGCGCTCTGGAAACACCATATATTTT,CAKRALGLRSGNTIYF
TRBD1,TRBJ1-1,NA,TRBV4-3,TGCGCCAGCAGTCAGCAGGGGGCGCCTGAAGCTTTCTTT,CASSQQGAPEAFF
NA,TRBJ2-3,few,TRBV4-1,TGCGCCAGCAGCCAAGTCGGCTTGAGGCGCCTCTTCCCCACAGATACGCAGTATTTT,CASSQVGLRRLFPTDTQYF
NA,TRBJ2-7,NA,TRBV7-9,TGTGCCAGCAGCTTAGCACAGATGGCCTACGAGCAGTACTTC,CASSLAQMAYEQYF
NA,TRBJ2-1,NA,TRBV24-1,TGTGCCACCAGTGCGTCAGGTCCTTTTCCTGAGCAGTTCTTC,CATSASGPFPEQFF
TRBD1,TRBJ2-7,NA,TRBV28,TGTGCCAGCAGGGGACAGGAGATCTACGAGCAGTACTTC,CASRGQEIYEQYF
NA,TRBJ1-6,many,TRBV15,TGTGCCACCAAGGAGGGTTTGGAATCACCCCTCCACTTT,CATKEGLESPLHF
NA,TRBJ2-7,once,TRBV28,TGTGCCAGCAGCGTCACAGGGATCAGGGCCTACGAGCAGTACTTC,CASSVTGIRAYEQYF
NA,TRBJ2-5,NA,TRBV11-2,TGTGCCAGCAGCTTCATTGGGCCGTCTGTGGCCCAGTACTTC,CASSFIGPSVAQYF
NA,TRBJ1-1,NA,TRBV7-3,TGTGCCAGCAGCTTGGGAGGCGACACTGAAGCTTTCTTT,CASSLGGDTEAFF
NA,TRBJ1-1,NA,TRBV12-3/TRBV12-4,TGTGCCAGCTGGCGAAGGGGCGGCACTGAAGCTTTCTTT,CASWRRGGTEAFF
NA,TRBJ1-5,NA,TRBV6-6,TGTGCCAGCAGCCACGGGGGGGGCAATCAGCCCCAGCATTTT,CASSHGGGNQPQHF
NA,TRBJ1-1,few,TRBV5-1,TGCGCCAGCAGCTTGTCCCCCGGGGGGGGAACTGAAGCTTTCTTT,CASSLSPGGGTEAFF
TRBD1,TRBJ1-2,NA,TRBV24-1,TGTGCCACCAGTGGCCCGGGACAGAACTATGGCTACACCTTC,CATSGPGQNYGYTF
NA,TRBJ2-7,NA,TRBV6-5,TGTGCCAGCGGAAGGGGGACCGACTACGAGCAGTACTTC,CASGRGTDYEQYF
NA,TRBJ1-4,once,TRBV7-9,TGTGCCAGCAGCTTAGGGCAGGGCGTAGGAACACGTGAAAAACTGTTTTTT,CASSLGQGVGTREKLFF
NA,TRBJ2-3,once,TRBV6-2/TRBV6-3,TGTGCCAGCAGTTCAGGGGTAGGCACAGATACGCAGTATTTT,CASSSGVGTDTQYF
NA,TRBJ1-2,NA,TRBV7-6,TGTGCCAGCAGTCCTACAGGGACACCTTGGGGGTACTATGGCTACACCTTC,CASSPTGTPWGYYGYTF
NA,TRBJ2-6,NA,TRBV4-2,TGTGCCAGCAGCCAAGTGGCTGCCGGGGCCAACGTCCTGACTTTC,CASSQVAAGANVLTF
NA,TRBJ2-7,NA,TRBV6-6,TGTGCCAGCAGTCTAAGGGGGAGGGCCGGAAACGAGCAGTACTTC,CASSLRGRAGNEQYF
NA,TRBJ1-5,NA,TRBV6-5,TGTGCCAGCATTACAACGGGAGGGAACGGTCAGCCCCAGCATTTT,CASITTGGNGQPQHF
NA,TRBJ2-3,NA,TRBV5-8,TGTGCCAGCAGCAGGAGGGCCCCAGATACGCAGTATTTT,CASSRRAPDTQYF
TRBD2,TRBJ2-7,NA,TRBV18,TGTGCCAGCTCACCACCCGGGACTAGCGGGGGCTACGAGCAGTACTTC,CASSPPGTSGGYEQYF